This TCR beta chain was captured in a study of human thymus T cells. Overall study findings and caveats: There were highly overlapping thymic repertoires among unrelated individuals, as related research reported. There appeared to be biased usage of V and J genes in thymic and blood repertoires.

Germline V gives CDR1 SGHDT, CDR2 YYEEEE. V dropped 0 bases and J dropped 7 bases, with 16 bases sitting between them. This CDR3 comprises 15 residues. Resections from corrective heart surgery supplied the thymus tissue. Donors were healthy Finnish infants having corrective surgery for congenital heart defects. Only in-frame clones appear in the TCRdb table, and some are missing; sequencing was by immunoSEQ multiplex PCR. This repertoire shows more than 70,000 clones, roughly 96% found once; its top ten account for roughly 0.03%. As regards this clone: Its antigen is as yet unknown.

The sample was thymus tissue. This TCR came from a boy younger than two with a congenital heart defect but otherwise immunologically healthy. The rearrangement links TRBV5-6 to TRBJ1-1, with D perhaps TRBD1 (5 bases). The CDR3 nucleotides are TGTGCCAGCAGCTTGGGGCTATGGAGCGGGGGTGAAGCTTTCTTT. As protein: CASSLGLWSGGEAFF.